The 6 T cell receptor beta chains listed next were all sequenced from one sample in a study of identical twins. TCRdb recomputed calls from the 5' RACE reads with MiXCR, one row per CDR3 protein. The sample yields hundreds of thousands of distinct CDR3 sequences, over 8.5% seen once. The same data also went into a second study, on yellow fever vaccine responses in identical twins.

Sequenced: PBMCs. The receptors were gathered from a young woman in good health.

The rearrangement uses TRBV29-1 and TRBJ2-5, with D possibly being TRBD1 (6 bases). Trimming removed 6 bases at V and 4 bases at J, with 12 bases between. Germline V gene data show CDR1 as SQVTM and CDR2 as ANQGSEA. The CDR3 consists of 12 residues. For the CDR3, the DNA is TGCAGCGTAGAGATAGGGGGAGAGACCCAGTACTTC. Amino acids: CSVEIGGETQYF.

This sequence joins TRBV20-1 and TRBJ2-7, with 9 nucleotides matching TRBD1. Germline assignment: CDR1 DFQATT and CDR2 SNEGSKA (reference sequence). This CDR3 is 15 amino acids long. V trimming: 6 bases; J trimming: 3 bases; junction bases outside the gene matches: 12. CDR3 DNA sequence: TGCAGTGCCTACACCGGGACAGGGAGATTCTACGAGCAGTACTTC. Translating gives CSAYTGTGRFYEQYF.

The CDR3 region is CASSFDHRSNTEAFF. The CDR3 DNA reads as TGTGCCAGCAGCTTTGATCACAGGAGTAACACTGAAGCTTTCTTT. V usage is TRBV5-5 and J usage is TRBJ1-1; maybe TRBD1 (5 bases). The CDR3 totals 15 residues. V shed 2 bases and J shed 2 bases, with 13 bases lying between them. Germline V CDR1 and CDR2: SGHKS, YYEKEE (reference sequence).

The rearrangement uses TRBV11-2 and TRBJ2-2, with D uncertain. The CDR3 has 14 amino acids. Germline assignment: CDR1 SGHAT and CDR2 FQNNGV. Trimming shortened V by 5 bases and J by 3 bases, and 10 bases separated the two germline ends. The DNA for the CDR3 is TGTGCCAGCAGCCCCAGTTCTGACACCGGGGAGCTGTTTTTT. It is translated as CASSPSSDTGELFF.

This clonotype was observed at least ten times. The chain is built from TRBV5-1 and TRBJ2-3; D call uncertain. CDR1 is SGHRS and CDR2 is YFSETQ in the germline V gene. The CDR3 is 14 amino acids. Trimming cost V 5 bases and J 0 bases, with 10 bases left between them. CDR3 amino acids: CASSGNPSTDTQYF. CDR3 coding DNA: TGCGCCAGCAGTGGGAACCCTAGCACAGATACGCAGTATTTT.

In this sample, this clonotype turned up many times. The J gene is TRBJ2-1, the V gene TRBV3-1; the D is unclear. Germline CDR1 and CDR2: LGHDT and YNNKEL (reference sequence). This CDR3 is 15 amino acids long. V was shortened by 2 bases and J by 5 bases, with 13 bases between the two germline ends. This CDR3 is CASSQWASLDNEQFF. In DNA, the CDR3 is TGTGCCAGCAGCCAATGGGCGAGTCTAGACAATGAGCAGTTCTTC.